What follows are 5 T cell receptor beta chains derived from one specimen sequenced in a study of immune heterogeneity within non-small cell lung tumors. In a multiplex PCR, 32 V and 13 J primers amplified TCR beta CDR3. TCRdb itself ran the multiplex PCR reads through MiXCR, one entry per CDR3 protein. The table shows 13,000 or so distinct CDR3 sequences, with roughly a fifth occurring only once. Per sample, approximately 0.6 ug of bulk tumor genomic DNA was the template used. Several biopsies were spaced far apart within each primary tumor and obtained as surgery took place. Patients with untreated, newly diagnosed non-small cell lung cancer underwent curative surgery. The source material was lung tumor tissue. All receptors come from a man aged 55 to 69 with non-small cell lung cancer.

This chain connects TRBV20-1 to TRBJ2-3; 8 bases line up with TRBD2. CDR3 length equals 15 residues. V lost 1 base to trimming and J lost 7 bases; unmatched junction nucleotides: 10. Germline values: CDR1 DFQATT, CDR2 SNEGSKA (reference sequence). The CDR3 sequence is CSARGGAGGSYTQYF. The CDR3 DNA is TGCAGTGCTAGAGGAGGCGCGGGAGGTTCATATACGCAGTATTTT.

This clonotype was counted once. A much larger clone lies a single base off, so this may be a read error. CDR3 loop: CASSEEGGAARAGQYF. CDR3 coding DNA: TGTGCCAGCAGTGAAGAAGGAGGGGCAGCTAGGGCCGGGCAGTACTTC. The J gene is TRBJ2-7, the V gene TRBV6-1; D is perhaps TRBD2 (6 bases). This CDR3 contains 16 residues. The V and J ends lost 1 base and 9 bases respectively, with 22 bases between them. Germline V gene lookup returns CDR1 MNHNS and CDR2 SASEGT.

Relative to its sample, this clonotype is medium-sized. This chain uses TRBV27 with TRBJ1-5; a weak D match, TRBD1 (6 bases). The germline V gene encodes CDR1 MNHEY and CDR2 SMNVEV (reference sequence). V was trimmed by 0 bases and J by 4 bases, leaving 13 bases between them. The CDR3 is made up of 16 amino acids. CDR3 residues: CASSLSPQGVNQPQHF. In DNA form, the CDR3 reads TGTGCCAGCAGTTTATCGCCACAGGGCGTTAATCAGCCCCAGCATTTT.

The chain couples TRBV19 to TRBJ2-3; D call uncertain. Germline lookup yields CDR1 LNHDA and CDR2 SQIVND (reference sequence). The CDR3 runs 14 residues. V lost 1 base, J lost 3 bases, and 8 bases lay in between. In DNA, the CDR3 is TGTGCCAGTAGTATAGTAATTAGAACAGATACGCAGTATTTT. Translation: CASSIVIRTDTQYF.

This chain connects TRBV7-7 to TRBJ2-3; 7 bases are a match to TRBD2. The CDR3 contains 15 residues. Looked up from germline, CDR1 is SSHAT and CDR2 is FNYEAQ (reference sequence). V trimming: 5 bases; J trimming: 6 bases; junction bases outside the gene matches: 11. The CDR3 DNA is TGTGCCAGCAGCCCCTCGGACATGGGAGGGGATACGCAGTATTTT. Encoded protein: CASSPSDMGGDTQYF.